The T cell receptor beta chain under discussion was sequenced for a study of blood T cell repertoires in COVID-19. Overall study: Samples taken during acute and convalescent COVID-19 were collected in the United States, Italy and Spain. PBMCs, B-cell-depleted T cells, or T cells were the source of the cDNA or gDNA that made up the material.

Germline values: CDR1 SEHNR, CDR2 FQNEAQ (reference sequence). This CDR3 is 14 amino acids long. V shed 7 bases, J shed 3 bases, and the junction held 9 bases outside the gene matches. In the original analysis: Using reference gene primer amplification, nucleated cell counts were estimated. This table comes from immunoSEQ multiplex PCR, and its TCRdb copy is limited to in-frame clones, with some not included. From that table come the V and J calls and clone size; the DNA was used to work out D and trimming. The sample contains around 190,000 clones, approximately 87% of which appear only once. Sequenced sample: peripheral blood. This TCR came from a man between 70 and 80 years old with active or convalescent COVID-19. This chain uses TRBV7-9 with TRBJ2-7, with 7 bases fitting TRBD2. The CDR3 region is CASIPKGTNYEQYF. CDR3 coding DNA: TGTGCCAGCATTCCCAAAGGGACTAACTACGAGCAGTACTTC.